This is a list of T cell receptor beta chains from one sample in a study of control samples from healthy donors and cancer patients. The method was immunoSEQ multiplex PCR; TCRdb's version includes in-frame clones alone and lacks a portion of them. The data contain some 120,000 clones, around 89% of them seen just once; the ten biggest clones take up approximately 1.1%. The specimen sequenced was PBMCs. The receptors stem from a woman between 50 and 59 years old with colorectal cancer. Both conserved end residues are part of each CDR3. The D gene is left open where the match is weak. Size is omitted from some rows. Given values are once, few, many or a class for expanded clones.

clone_size,d_call,j_call,v_call,cdr3_nt,cdr3_aa
.,TRBD1,TRBJ1-5,TRBV18,TGTGCCAGCTCGCCCGACAGGGGAGGTCAGCCCCAGCATTTT,CASSPDRGGQPQHF
.,.,TRBJ1-4,TRBV2,TGTGCCAGCAGTGACAGCTCGCGTCCCCGAAAACTGTTTTTT,CASSDSSRPRKLFF
.,.,TRBJ1-1,TRBV5-5,TGTGCCAGCAGCTTGTGGGGGTCCAGCGCCGAAGCTTTCTTT,CASSLWGSSAEAFF
.,TRBD1,TRBJ2-5,TRBV28,TGTGCCAGCAGTTCATGGGGACAGGTTGGGGGAGAGACCCAGTACTTC,CASSSWGQVGGETQYF
.,.,TRBJ1-2,TRBV5-8,TGTGCCAGCAGCTTGGTCTCGTGGACCCTCCGTGGCTACACCTTC,CASSLVSWTLRGYTF
.,.,TRBJ1-1,TRBV2,TGTGCCAGCACGTTGATGAACACTGAAGCTTTCTTT,CASTLMNTEAFF
.,.,TRBJ2-3,TRBV5-1,TGCGCCAGCAGCTTGGACGGGCTCCCTAGCACAGATACGCAGTATTTT,CASSLDGLPSTDTQYF
.,TRBD2,TRBJ2-7,TRBV2,TGTGCCAGCAGTGGGGTTGGGCGGGGGAGTCCGTACGAGCAGTACTTC,CASSGVGRGSPYEQYF
once,.,TRBJ1-5,TRBV7-2,TGTGCCAGCAGCTTATCTGGGGATCAGCCCCAGCATTTT,CASSLSGDQPQHF
.,.,TRBJ2-5,TRBV19,TGTGCCAGTAGTATATTTGATCAGGGTTGGGAGACCCAGTACTTC,CASSIFDQGWETQYF
.,.,TRBJ2-7,TRBV11-2,TGTGCCAGCAGCTTAGGCCTCTACGAGCAGTACTTC,CASSLGLYEQYF
once,.,TRBJ2-1,TRBV5-4,TGTGCCAGCAGCTTGGGAACCAGGGAAAATGAGCAGTTCTTC,CASSLGTRENEQFF
few,.,TRBJ2-1,TRBV5-6,TGTGCCAGCAGCCCCCCCTCGTGGCAGGGGTATATCAATGAGCAGTTCTTC,CASSPPSWQGYINEQFF
.,.,TRBJ2-7,TRBV6-6,TGTGCCTCAACAGATCCCGCGCAGCCGTACGAGCAGTACTTC,CASTDPAQPYEQYF
.,TRBD1,TRBJ2-4,TRBV20-1,TGCAGTGCTAGTCAGGGGGATAGTCCTAAATGGAACATTCAGTACTTC,CSASQGDSPKWNIQYF
.,.,TRBJ1-4,TRBV25-1,TGTGCCAGCAGACAGGGCGGCGAAAAACTGTTTTTT,CASRQGGEKLFF
few,.,TRBJ1-2,TRBV7-9,TGTGCCAGCACCCACTGGGGTGGAGACAACTATGGCTACACCTTC,CASTHWGGDNYGYTF
.,.,TRBJ1-1,TRBV13,TGTGCCAGCAGCGTAAGGGGGGGTTGGCACACTGAAGCTTTCTTT,CASSVRGGWHTEAFF
.,TRBD1,TRBJ2-7,TRBV19,TGTGCCAGTACCAACCGACAGGGGGGCGGAGAGCAGTACTTC,CASTNRQGGGEQYF
.,TRBD1,TRBJ2-7,TRBV5-1,TGCGCCAGCAGCATGGACAGGGGAGGAGGATACGAGCAGTACTTC,CASSMDRGGGYEQYF
.,.,TRBJ2-7,TRBV15,TGTGCCACCAGCAGAGATTACTTGATGGCGGGGAAGCAGTACTTC,CATSRDYLMAGKQYF
.,.,TRBJ1-3,TRBV6-1,TGTGCCAGCAGTGAAGCGCTTGGAGGGGTTGGAAACACCATATATTTT,CASSEALGGVGNTIYF
.,TRBD2,TRBJ2-5,TRBV12-5,TGTGCTAGTGGTTTTCTAGCGGGGGGGCCGGGAGAGGAGACCCAGTACTTC,CASGFLAGGPGEETQYF
.,TRBD1,TRBJ1-4,TRBV7-8,TGTGCCAGCAGCCCGGTACAGGGGACTAATGAAAAACTGTTTTTT,CASSPVQGTNEKLFF
.,.,TRBJ1-4,TRBV6-1,TGTGCCAGCAGTGAAGTCCCGGGGTTATCTGGAAAACTGTTTTTT,CASSEVPGLSGKLFF
.,TRBD1,TRBJ1-5,TRBV6-1,TGTGCCAGCAGTGACCTGACAGGGGAGGCCACCGATGTAATCAAGCCCCAGCATTTT,CASSDLTGEATDVIKPQHF
.,TRBD1,TRBJ1-4,TRBV2,TGTGCCAGCAGTGATCAGGGGGCGAGTGAAAAACTGTTTTTT,CASSDQGASEKLFF
.,.,TRBJ1-2,TRBV27,TGTGCCAGCAGTTCAGGACTCTATGGCTACACCTTC,CASSSGLYGYTF
.,TRBD1,TRBJ2-7,TRBV20-1,TGCAGTGCTAGTCCCAGACCGACAGGGCTCCGGATCTACGAGCAGTACTTC,CSASPRPTGLRIYEQYF
.,TRBD1,TRBJ1-6,TRBV27,TGTGCCAGCACCCGGGACAGGGTTTCTATGGTGAATTCACCCCTCCACTTT,CASTRDRVSMVNSPLHF
.,TRBD2,TRBJ2-7,TRBV15,TGTGCCACCAGCAGAGACGGGGGGTACGAGCAGTACTTC,CATSRDGGYEQYF
once,.,TRBJ1-2,TRBV2,TGTGCCAGCAGTGATGGGCGGGAGTATGGCTACACCTTC,CASSDGREYGYTF
.,TRBD1,TRBJ1-5,TRBV19,TGTGCCAGTAGTACCGGGACAGTTAGCAATCAGCCCCAGCATTTT,CASSTGTVSNQPQHF
once,TRBD2,TRBJ2-1,TRBV19,TGTGCCAGTAGTATAACCGACGGGACTAGCGATAATGAGCAGTTCTTC,CASSITDGTSDNEQFF
.,.,TRBJ1-3,TRBV19,TGTGCCAGTTCCAGGACGAGATCTGGAAACACCATATATTTT,CASSRTRSGNTIYF
.,TRBD1,TRBJ2-4,TRBV6-6,TGTGCCAGCAGTCTTCCGGGACAGGAGATCCTAGCCAAAAACATTCAGTACTTC,CASSLPGQEILAKNIQYF
once,.,TRBJ1-1,TRBV19,TGTGCCAGTAGGCAGGTCGTCGACACTGAAGCTTTCTTT,CASRQVVDTEAFF
.,TRBD2,TRBJ2-1,TRBV28,TGTGCCAGTCGTGGCGGGGGGGCCGGTATGAGCTCCTACAATGAGCAGTTCTTC,CASRGGGAGMSSYNEQFF
once,.,TRBJ2-6,TRBV10-3,TGTGCCATCAGCGTAGGACGTAGCTCTGGGGCCAACGTCCTGACTTTC,CAISVGRSSGANVLTF
.,.,TRBJ2-5,TRBV20-1,TGCAGTGCTAGTCGGGGGATCGAGACCCAGTACTTC,CSASRGIETQYF
.,.,TRBJ1-5,TRBV6-6,TGTGCCAGCAGTTATGACTCCATGCAGCCCCAGCATTTT,CASSYDSMQPQHF
.,.,TRBJ2-2,TRBV27,TGTGCCAGCAGTTTAGGGGAGACGGGCGGCACCGGGGAGCTGTTTTTT,CASSLGETGGTGELFF
.,.,TRBJ2-7,TRBV9,TGTGCCAGCAGCCCGCTAGGAGGGCTGAGCTCCTACGAGCAGTACTTC,CASSPLGGLSSYEQYF
once,.,TRBJ2-3,TRBV9,TGTGCCAGCAGCGTAGCGGACACAGATACGCAGTATTTT,CASSVADTDTQYF
.,.,TRBJ1-6,TRBV5-5,TGTGCCAGCAGCTTGGCGGGCAGCTCCTATAATTCACCCCTCCACTTT,CASSLAGSSYNSPLHF
.,.,TRBJ2-1,TRBV24-1,TGTGCCACCAGCCAATGGGACGTCCGTGGTGAGCAGTTCTTC,CATSQWDVRGEQFF
.,.,TRBJ1-3,TRBV4-1,TGCGCCAGCAGCCAAGAGCCCCTCGTAGACTCTGGAAACACCATATATTTT,CASSQEPLVDSGNTIYF
.,.,TRBJ2-7,TRBV27,TGTGCCAGCAGTGGCAGGCGTTACGAGCAGTACTTC,CASSGRRYEQYF
.,.,TRBJ1-2,TRBV5-1,TGCGCCAGCAGCCTCTCACCAGGGAACTATGGCTACACCTTC,CASSLSPGNYGYTF